This T cell receptor beta chain appears in the sequencing data of a study of technical replicates of blood from a few donors (dated by TCRdb to about 2017). Receptor amplification or capture employed the immunoSEQ multiplex PCR assay. TCRdb stores this immuneACCESS table with in-frame sequences only. Part of the clones is absent; in the studies checked, under half of the shortfall reflects unresolved V genes, and no reason is known for the rest. The sample table shows about 91,000 clones, and under 95% are seen once. Around 0.3% of the sample is taken by the ten largest. CDR1 is given as SGDLS and CDR2 as YYNGEE, both from the germline V gene. V has 0 bases trimmed and J has 3 bases trimmed; junction bases matching no gene number 13. Taken from cysteine to phenylalanine, the CDR3 has 19 residues. Just the 57-base CDR3 DNA is kept, in frame starting at base 1. Worth noting for this clone: Its antigen remains undetermined. No much larger clone exists at a distance of one base, and base qualities are not known.

This TCR came from a human donor in good health. In this chain, TRBV9 is recombined with TRBJ2-4, with 9 junctional bases fitting TRBD2. Sequencing was carried out using T cells isolated from PBMCs. The CDR3 loop reads CASSVGTSGSHVGKNIQYF. The bases are TGTGCCAGCAGCGTAGGAACTAGCGGGTCGCACGTTGGCAAAAACATTCAGTACTTC.